What follows describes a single T cell receptor beta chain. The authors reverse transcribed roughly 0.5 to 1 ug RNA with random hexamers. TCRdb itself ran the immunoSEQ multiplex PCR reads through MiXCR, one entry per CDR3 protein. The data show approximately 190,000 distinct CDR3 sequences, with about 95% seen just once and 0.093% held by the top ten. This entry comes from a study of CD8 T cells in Susac syndrome. CDR1 is SNHLY and CDR2 is FYNNEI in the germline V gene. The V gene end was trimmed by 4 bases and the J gene end by 6 bases; junction bases not matched to a gene: 10. The CDR3 totals 15 residues. Treatment-naive patients with stable or active relapsing-remitting disease were the multiple sclerosis controls. TEMRA cells were enriched by FACS, and CD4+ and CD8+ T cells were negatively isolated.

This rearrangement joins TRBV2 to TRBJ2-3; 7 bases are shared with TRBD1. The TCR comes from a human donor with multiple sclerosis. The sequenced sample consisted of CD4+ T cells from PBMCs. This CDR3 reads CASSGQGVGADTQYF. The CDR3 nucleotides are TGTGCCAGCAGTGGGCAGGGGGTTGGGGCGGATACGCAGTATTTT.